This T cell receptor (beta chain) was found in a study of neurological immune-mediated disorders. TCRdb re-called the 5' RACE reads through MiXCR, storing one row per CDR3 protein. The data contain tens of thousands of distinct CDR3 sequences, under 4% of them singletons. Germline assignment: CDR1 SEHNR and CDR2 FQNEAQ (reference sequence). This CDR3 is built from 12 residues. The V end lost 1 base, the J end lost 12 bases, and 10 bases lay between the germline ends. This clonotype has at least ten counts. Time point here: longitudinal time-point 1 (baseline). The source of this sequence is a woman in her fifties or sixties with multiple sclerosis. Sequencing was done on a sample of PBMCs. The gene calls are TRBV7-9 and TRBJ2-1, with D unresolved. The CDR3 spells CASSLEGFGQFF. Here the CDR3 DNA reads TGTGCCAGCAGCTTAGAAGGTTTTGGGCAGTTCTTC.